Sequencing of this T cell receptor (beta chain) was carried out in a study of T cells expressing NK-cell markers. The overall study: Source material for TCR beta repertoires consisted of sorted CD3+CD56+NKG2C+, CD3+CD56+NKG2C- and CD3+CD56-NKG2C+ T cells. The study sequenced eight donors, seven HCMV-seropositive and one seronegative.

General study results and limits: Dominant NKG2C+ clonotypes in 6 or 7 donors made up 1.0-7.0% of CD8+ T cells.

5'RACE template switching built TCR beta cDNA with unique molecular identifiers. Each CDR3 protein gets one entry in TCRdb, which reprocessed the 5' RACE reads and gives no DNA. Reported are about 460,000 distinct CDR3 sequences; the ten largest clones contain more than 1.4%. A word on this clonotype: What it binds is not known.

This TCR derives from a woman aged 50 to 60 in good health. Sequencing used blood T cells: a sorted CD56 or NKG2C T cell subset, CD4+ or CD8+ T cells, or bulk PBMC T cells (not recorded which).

The CDR3 here is CSAQTRESQPQHF. This rearrangement joins TRBV20-1 to TRBJ1-5; TCRdb's D call, TRBD1, is unchecked because there is no DNA. CDR1 and CDR2 (germline): DFQATT, SNEGSKA (reference sequence). The CDR3 is 13 amino acids.